The 28 T cell receptor beta chains below were found in one sample sequenced in a study of human T cells and chemical hapten exposure. Time point indicated: patch test 1, 2 weeks after DPC sensitization. Sample treatment: therapeutic diphenylcyclopropenone sensitization with weekly scalp DPC. TCRdb passed the RACE reads through MiXCR, listing each CDR3 protein once. The sample holds around 110,000 distinct CDR3 sequences, roughly 12% seen once. The starting material was whole blood, obtained in connection with sensitization to the hapten diphenylcyclopropenone (DPC). The source of these receptors is a woman in her 50s with alopecia areata. Some clones in this sample may be carry-over from other donors' samples.

V usage is TRBV29-1 and J usage is TRBJ1-1; D is ambiguous. V dropped 2 bases and J dropped 6 bases, with 13 bases sitting between them. Looked up from germline, CDR1 is SQVTM and CDR2 is ANQGSEA. The CDR3 is 13 residues long. DNA for the CDR3: TGCAGCGTTGAACGTCTACCGAGTCCTGAAGCTTTCTTT. Translation: CSVERLPSPEAFF.

This clonotype turned up a few times. The chain recombines TRBV7-2 with TRBJ2-3; 7 positions agree with TRBD2. This CDR3 is 18 amino acids long. The germline gives CDR1 SGHTA, CDR2 FQGNSA. With 0 bases clipped from V and 0 bases from J, the junction kept 9 bases outside the gene matches. CDR3 DNA: TGTGCCAGCAGCTTAGCGCAGCTAGCGGCCTCTAGCACAGATACGCAGTATTTT. Residues: CASSLAQLAASSTDTQYF.

This clonotype appeared many times. V and J are TRBV18 and TRBJ2-1, with 11 bases lining up with TRBD2. The CDR3 loop spans 16 amino acids. V lost 5 bases to trimming and J lost 4 bases; unmatched junction nucleotides: 7. Germline-derived CDR1 and CDR2 are KGHSH and LQKENI. CDR3 in DNA: TGTGCCAGCTCAAGCCCCGGGACTAGCGGTTACAATGAGCAGTTCTTC. This encodes CASSSPGTSGYNEQFF.

This clonotype was seen repeatedly, ten times or more. The chain carries TRBV27 and TRBJ2-3; D gene unclear. This CDR3 region has 11 residues. Looked up from germline, CDR1 is MNHEY and CDR2 is SMNVEV (reference sequence). V lost 4 bases, J lost 5 bases, and 4 bases lay in between. Written as DNA, the CDR3 is TGTGCCAGCAGTTCGGGAGATACGCAGTATTTT. Its protein is CASSSGDTQYF.

At least ten counts were recorded for this clonotype. The gene calls are TRBV20-1 and TRBJ1-5; 8 positions match TRBD1. J was trimmed by 3 bases and V by 6 bases; bases with no gene match: 4. Germline CDR1 and CDR2: DFQATT and SNEGSKA (reference sequence). This CDR3 has 13 amino acids. The CDR3 loop is CSATGQDNQPQHF. For the CDR3, the DNA is TGCAGTGCCACGGGACAGGACAATCAGCCCCAGCATTTT.

This clonotype was counted ten times or more. V gene TRBV5-6 combines with J gene TRBJ1-1; D gene unclear. The V end lost 1 base, the J end lost 4 bases, and 14 bases lay between the germline ends. The CDR3 runs to 15 residues. Germline CDR1 reads SGHDT; CDR2 reads YYEEEE. The DNA for the CDR3 is TGTGCCAGCAGCTTGATTCGGGGTTCGGCCACTGAAGCTTTCTTT. Encoded protein: CASSLIRGSATEAFF.

This clonotype was seen more than once but under ten times. The rearrangement links TRBV5-1 to TRBJ2-3; 8 nucleotides line up with TRBD1. V dropped 3 bases and J dropped 0; count of bases not matched to a gene: 6. The germline V gene has CDR1 SGHRS and CDR2 YFSETQ. The CDR3 totals 16 residues. CDR3 protein: CASSWRQGPSTDTQYF. Here the CDR3 DNA reads TGCGCCAGCAGCTGGAGACAGGGGCCGAGCACAGATACGCAGTATTTT.

The chain employs TRBV6-1 and TRBJ2-7; 8 bases line up with TRBD1. CDR3 length equals 15 residues. The ends lost 6 bases at V and 1 base at J; junction bases unmatched: 8. Germline CDR1 reads MNHNS; CDR2 reads SASEGT. The CDR3 reads CASRGFGTGSYEQYF. CDR3 sequence (DNA): TGTGCCAGCAGAGGATTTGGGACAGGTTCCTACGAGCAGTACTTC.

This clonotype has a count of ten or more. This chain connects TRBV6-1 to TRBJ2-1; D may be TRBD1 (5 bases). Trimming took off 5 bases at V and 7 bases at J, with 18 bases between the two ends. This CDR3 spans 15 amino acids. Germline CDR1 is MNHNS and CDR2 is SASEGT. The CDR3: CASSNGAGIRNEQFF. CDR3 nucleotide sequence: TGTGCCAGCAGTAACGGTGCAGGGATTCGGAATGAGCAGTTCTTC.

This clonotype has a handful of counts. The V call is TRBV7-9, the J call TRBJ2-1; D gene ambiguous. V was trimmed by 6 bases and J by 0 bases, leaving 9 bases between them. This CDR3 spans 14 amino acids. Looked up from germline, CDR1 is SEHNR and CDR2 is FQNEAQ (reference sequence). The CDR3 coding sequence is TGTGCCAGCAGTGCGGCGAGCTCCTACAATGAGCAGTTCTTC. This encodes CASSAASSYNEQFF.

The genes are TRBV6-5 and TRBJ1-6, with D perhaps matching TRBD1 (5 bases). The CDR3 has 15 amino acids. CDR1 MNHEY and CDR2 SVGAGI come from the germline V gene. Trimming removed 4 bases at V and 8 bases at J, with 15 bases between. The CDR3 sequence: CASSWGDHSDSPLHF. DNA for the CDR3: TGTGCCAGCAGTTGGGGGGACCATTCAGATTCACCCCTCCACTTT.

As concerns this clonotype: The junction shows a germline mismatch at one end, possibly a read error. The CDR3 DNA reads as TGTGCCAGCAGTTTAGGCACAGGGAACAATGAAGCTTTCTTT. This codes for CASSLGTGNNEAFF. The V and J genes are TRBV28 and TRBJ1-1, with a weak D call TRBD1 (6 bases). Looked up from germline, CDR1 is MDHEN and CDR2 is SYDVKM. The CDR3 totals 14 residues.

In this sample, this clonotype turned up a few times. The rearrangement joins TRBV11-2 to TRBJ2-5; 7 nucleotides agree with TRBD1. The junction had 19 bases not matched to a gene; V was cut back by 5 bases and J by 4 bases. The CDR3 totals 18 residues. Germline CDR1 is SGHAT and CDR2 is FQNNGV. Written as DNA, the CDR3 is TGTGCCAGCAGCCCGAGGGACAGCCGCAACGGCCCCCGAGAGACCCAGTACTTC. Protein sequence: CASSPRDSRNGPRETQYF.

This clonotype occurred many times. The chain joins TRBV5-1 to TRBJ2-2; possibly TRBD1 for D (5 bases). The CDR3 loop spans 15 amino acids. Germline-derived CDR1 and CDR2 are SGHRS and YFSETQ. The germline V and J ends were trimmed by 0 bases and 4 bases, with 10 bases remaining between them. In DNA form, the CDR3 reads TGCGCCAGCAGCTTGGGACAGACGACCACCGGGGAGCTGTTTTTT. Its translation: CASSLGQTTTGELFF.

To note about this clonotype: This may be a read error, as it is one base from a much larger clone. The chain is built from TRBV29-1 and TRBJ1-3; D is unclear. Germline CDR1 is SQVTM and CDR2 is ANQGSEA. The CDR3 is 13 residues long. DNA for the CDR3: TGCAGCGTTGACGGCGGACTTGGATACACCATATATTTT. This encodes CSVDGGLGYTIYF. The whole variable domain, filled in from reference TRBV29-1 and TRBJ1-3, reads SAVISQKPSRDICQRGTSLTIQCQVDSQVTMMFWYRQQPGQSLTLIATANQGSEATYESGFVIDKFPISRPNLTFSTLTVSNMSPEDSSIYLCSVDGGLGYTIYFGEGSWLTVV.

The chain links TRBV15 to TRBJ2-7; D ambiguous. Trimming shortened V by 0 bases and J by 2 bases, and 17 bases separated the two germline ends. This CDR3 contains 17 residues. CDR1 is LNHNV, CDR2 YYDKDF, per germline (reference sequence). CDR3 coding DNA: TGTGCCACCAGCAGAGATCATGTAGAAAGGGTCACCTACGAGCAGTACTTC. This codes for CATSRDHVERVTYEQYF.

This rearrangement joins TRBV12-3 or TRBV12-4 to TRBJ2-7; 8 nucleotides match TRBD1. This CDR3 region has 13 residues. The ends lost 7 bases at V and 2 bases at J; junction bases unmatched: 4. CDR3 protein: CASTRTGTYEQYF. The CDR3, as DNA: TGTGCCAGCACTCGGACAGGGACCTACGAGCAGTACTTC.

The table lists this clonotype with a few counts. This chain joins TRBV10-1 and TRBJ1-5; D possibly corresponds to TRBD1 (6 bases). The length of the CDR3 is 13 residues. The V and J ends lost 6 bases and 9 bases respectively, with 15 bases between them. Per germline, CDR1 WNHNN and CDR2 SYGVQD (reference sequence). The CDR3 DNA reads as TGCGCCAGCAGCGACAGGACCGAAGGGCCCCAGCATTTT. Amino acids: CASSDRTEGPQHF.

V is TRBV7-7 and J is TRBJ1-1, with unresolved D. The germline V and J ends were trimmed by 4 bases and 2 bases, with 8 bases remaining between them. Germline V gene lookup returns CDR1 SSHAT and CDR2 FNYEAQ (reference sequence). The CDR3 contains 13 residues. The CDR3 region has the DNA TGTGCCAGCAGCTATACGAGCAACACTGAAGCTTTCTTT. Translated: CASSYTSNTEAFF.

This rearrangement joins TRBV7-2 to TRBJ2-3, with unresolved D. The CDR3 sequence is 13 residues long. Looked up from germline, CDR1 is SGHTA and CDR2 is FQGNSA. The V end was cut by 5 bases, the J end by 2 bases, with 8 bases between. This chain's CDR3 is CASSRLDTDTQYF. The CDR3 DNA reads TGTGCCAGCAGCCGGCTGGACACAGATACGCAGTATTTT.

The V gene is TRBV11-2, the J gene TRBJ2-2; D is undetermined. Germline-derived CDR1 and CDR2 are SGHAT and FQNNGV. Trimming pared 6 bases from V and 2 bases from J, leaving 7 bases between. The CDR3 length is 13 residues. CDR3 loop: CASSPTNTGELFF. DNA for the CDR3: TGTGCCAGCAGTCCTACAAACACCGGGGAGCTGTTTTTT.

This clonotype has a handful of counts. The chain couples TRBV5-5 to TRBJ2-7; the D gene could be TRBD1 or TRBD2 (5 bases each). CDR3 size: 13 residues. Germline loops: CDR1 SGHKS, CDR2 YYEKEE (reference sequence). V gave up 3 bases and J gave up 2 bases, with 9 bases separating them. DNA for the CDR3: TGTGCCAGCAGCTGGGACCGTCCCTACGAGCAGTACTTC. Translated: CASSWDRPYEQYF.

This clonotype was picked up a small number of times. V is TRBV15 and J is TRBJ2-1; D is tentatively TRBD1 or TRBD2 (6 bases each). This CDR3 contains 14 residues. Germline CDR1 LNHNV, CDR2 YYDKDF (reference sequence). V lost 4 bases to trimming and J lost 5 bases, with 12 bases between them. This CDR3 is CATSIFGGHNEQFF. In nucleotides, the CDR3 is TGTGCCACCAGCATTTTCGGGGGCCACAATGAGCAGTTCTTC. Full variable domain (rest looked up from reference TRBV15 and TRBJ2-1): DAMVIQNPRYQVTQFGKPVTLSCSQTLNHNVMYWYQQKSSQAPKLLFHYYDKDFNNEADTPDNFQSRRPNTSFCFLDIRSPGLGDTAMYLCATSIFGGHNEQFFGPGTRLTVL.

The table lists this clonotype with many counts. The chain is built from TRBV6-6 and TRBJ2-7; TRBD2 is a possible D gene (6 bases). Per the germline V gene, CDR1 is MNHNY and CDR2 is SVGAGI (reference sequence). The CDR3 runs to 13 residues. Trimming cost V 7 bases and J 2 bases, with 12 bases left between them. This CDR3 reads CASKGGIAYEQYF. CDR3 bases: TGTGCCAGCAAAGGAGGGATCGCCTACGAGCAGTACTTC.

This clonotype was counted ten times or more. The CDR3 region is CASSLAGSYYEQYF. CDR3 DNA sequence: TGCGCCAGCAGCTTGGCCGGGTCTTACTACGAGCAGTACTTC. J is TRBJ2-7 and V is TRBV5-1; no definite D call. The CDR3 contains 14 residues. Trimming stripped 0 bases from V and 3 bases from J, with 10 bases between. Germline V lookup: CDR1 SGHRS, CDR2 YFSETQ. The entire variable domain, with the rest obtained from reference TRBV5-1 and TRBJ2-7, is as follows: KAGVTQTPRYLIKTRGQQVTLSCSPISGHRSVSWYQQTPGQGLQFLFEYFSETQRNKGNFPGRFSGRQFSNSRSEMNVSTLELGDSALYLCASSLAGSYYEQYFGPGTRLTVT.

This clonotype was seen repeatedly, ten times or more. The chain couples TRBV7-2 to TRBJ1-3; D remains unclear. Trimming stripped 7 bases from V and 0 bases from J, with 13 bases between. The CDR3 consists of 15 residues. Germline V CDR1 and CDR2: SGHTA, FQGNSA. CDR3 in amino acids: CASTTSTFSGNTIYF. In DNA, the CDR3 is TGTGCCAGCACAACCTCGACTTTCTCTGGAAACACCATATATTTT.

The chain recombines TRBV2 with TRBJ2-1; 10 positions match TRBD2. Germline CDR1 reads SNHLY; CDR2 reads FYNNEI. The CDR3 consists of 15 residues. The V segment lost 6 bases and the J segment 5 bases; nucleotides outside the gene matches: 7. CDR3 region: CASRMGTSVNNEQFF. For the CDR3, the DNA is TGTGCCAGCAGGATGGGGACTAGCGTTAACAATGAGCAGTTCTTC.

Comment on this clonotype: This could be a read error, since a much larger clone is one nucleotide away. The chain has TRBV27 and TRBJ2-5; D might be TRBD2 (5 bases). This CDR3 has 14 amino acids. CDR1 is MNHEY and CDR2 is SMNVEV in the germline V gene (reference sequence). Trimming pared 5 bases from V and 6 bases from J, leaving 16 bases between. The CDR3 region has the DNA TGTGCCAGCAGTCTTTCCCCGACGGGAAAGACCCAGTACTTC. Encoded protein: CASSLSPTGKTQYF.